The 4 T cell receptor beta chains below were found in one sample sequenced in a study of blood T cells in healthy people across ages. For the second PCR, which ran for about 6 to 12 cycles, a sample-barcoded 5' primer and a J-beta primer mix were used. TCRdb redid the calling of the 5' RACE reads with MiXCR, one entry per CDR3 protein. The sample contains hundreds of thousands of distinct CDR3 sequences, approximately 25% of which appear only once. These data were also reused for a study on T cells of mothers and their children.

What was sequenced was blood. These receptors all come from a boy aged 5-17 years in good health.

V gene TRBV29-1 combines with J gene TRBJ2-7; TRBD1 aligns across 7 bases. Per the germline V gene, CDR1 is SQVTM and CDR2 is ANQGSEA. CDR3 length equals 13 residues. The trim removed 2 bases at V and 1 base at J, leaving 2 bases unmatched. The CDR3 loop reads CSVELTGSYEQYF. The CDR3 DNA is TGCAGCGTTGAATTGACAGGGTCCTACGAGCAGTACTTC.

There are a few counts of this clonotype. The rearrangement uses TRBV5-5 and TRBJ2-2, with D unresolved. CDR1 SGHKS and CDR2 YYEKEE come from the germline V gene (reference sequence). Trimming pared 0 bases from V and 5 bases from J, leaving 5 bases between. This CDR3 spans 13 amino acids. The CDR3 DNA follows: TGTGCCAGCAGCTTGGAGAGAACCGGGGAGCTGTTTTTT. Encoded protein: CASSLERTGELFF.

In this sample, this clonotype turned up a few times. The chain uses TRBV19 and TRBJ1-2; no clear D. This CDR3 has 13 residues. V gave up 9 bases and J gave up 8 bases, with 19 bases separating them. Germline V gives CDR1 LNHDA, CDR2 SQIVND (reference sequence). As DNA, the CDR3 is TGTGCCAGCAGTTCCCGGACTGCAAGGGGCTACACCTTC. Translation: CASSSRTARGYTF.

This chain joins TRBV15 and TRBJ1-4; a weak D match, TRBD1 (6 bases). Germline values: CDR1 LNHNV, CDR2 YYDKDF (reference sequence). This CDR3 contains 14 residues. Trimming removed 5 bases from V and 5 bases from J, with 12 bases in between. CDR3 protein: CATSRTARNEKLFF. CDR3 coding DNA: TGTGCCACCAGCCGGACAGCCCGGAATGAAAAACTGTTTTTT.